The 25 T cell receptor beta chains given below trace back to one sample, sequenced in a study of blood T cell repertoires in COVID-19 (dated by TCRdb to about 2020). Library preparation was by the immunoSEQ multiplex PCR assay. TCRdb limited this immuneACCESS table to in-frame rearrangements with V and J called. A share of clones is missing; checked studies link under half to unresolved V genes, and the rest is unexplained. This sample gives some 40,000 clones in total; roughly four fifths of them show up just once. The top ten clonotypes cover about 14% of the sample. Sequencing was performed on peripheral blood. These receptors all come from a human donor in a cohort sampled during active COVID-19.

In nucleotides, the CDR3 is TGCGCCAGCAGCCAAGGTCTCGGGACAGGGCGGGAAAAACTGTTTTTT. It yields the protein CASSQGLGTGREKLFF. The chain is built from TRBV4-1 and TRBJ1-4; 9 bases agree with TRBD1. The V and J ends lost 1 base and 8 bases, in that order; junction bases with no gene match: 8. The germline V gene encodes CDR1 MGHRA and CDR2 YSYEKL. This CDR3 comprises 16 residues.

The V gene is TRBV7-2, the J gene TRBJ2-4; maybe TRBD1 (6 bases). With 4 bases removed from V and 7 bases from J, the gap between germline ends came to 14 bases. This CDR3 region has 14 residues. The germline V gene encodes CDR1 SGHTA and CDR2 FQGNSA. The CDR3 DNA reads TGTGCCAGCAGCTCCGGACGGACAGCCAACATTCAGTACTTC. Translating gives CASSSGRTANIQYF.

This clone was counted a single time. This chain connects TRBV7-2 to TRBJ2-7; D is perhaps TRBD1 (6 bases). The CDR3 sequence is 15 residues long. V dropped 1 base and J dropped 2 bases, with 12 bases sitting between them. Per the germline V gene, CDR1 is SGHTA and CDR2 is FQGNSA. The CDR3 coding sequence is TGTGCCAGCAGCTTAGGCACGGGACACCCCTACGAGCAGTACTTC. Residues: CASSLGTGHPYEQYF.

The chain carries TRBV3-1 (or the pseudogene TRBV3-2) and TRBJ1-2; TRBD1 aligns across 12 bases. Germline V gene sequence: CDR1 LGHDT, CDR2 YNNKEL (reference sequence). V lost 3 bases, J lost 4 bases, and 9 bases stayed unmatched. This CDR3 is 17 amino acids long. The CDR3 sequence: CASSQEGQGAGGYGYTF. CDR3 in DNA: TGTGCCAGCAGCCAGGAGGGACAGGGGGCAGGCGGCTATGGCTACACCTTC.

V gene TRBV5-1 combines with J gene TRBJ1-2; D remains unclear. CDR1 and CDR2 (germline): SGHRS, YFSETQ. This CDR3 is 14 amino acids long. Trimming took 2 bases from V and 7 from J, leaving 15 bases between them. This CDR3 reads CASSFEGEGRGYTF. CDR3 coding DNA: TGCGCCAGCAGCTTTGAAGGAGAGGGCCGTGGCTACACCTTC.

This clone was counted between two and nine times. J is TRBJ2-1 and V is TRBV19; maybe TRBD2 (7 bases). Germline CDR1 and CDR2: LNHDA and SQIVND (reference sequence). V was cut by 7 bases and J by 9 bases, with 28 bases left in between. The CDR3 is 17 residues long. The CDR3 reads CASMGQGWERDGIEQFF. DNA of the CDR3: TGTGCCAGTATGGGGCAGGGGTGGGAGCGGGACGGGATTGAGCAGTTCTTC.

The chain employs TRBV7-9 and TRBJ1-2, with TRBD1 matching over 9 bases. The CDR3 loop spans 12 amino acids. From germline, CDR1 is SEHNR and CDR2 FQNEAQ (reference sequence). V shed 4 bases and J 8 bases; nucleotides not matched to a gene: 2. The CDR3 region has the DNA TGTGCCAGCAGCTGGGACAGGGACGGCTACACCTTC. Protein: CASSWDRDGYTF.

CDR3 residues: CASSERQGYEQYF. CDR3 nucleotide sequence: TGTGCCAGCAGTGAAAGGCAGGGGTACGAGCAGTACTTC. This chain links TRBV2 with TRBJ2-7, with D possibly matching TRBD1 (6 bases). The CDR3 is 13 residues long. Germline V gene lookup returns CDR1 SNHLY and CDR2 FYNNEI. The V end lost 2 bases, the J end lost 4 bases, and 9 bases lay between the germline ends. Supplemented by reference TRBV2 and TRBJ2-7, the full variable domain reads EPEVTQTPSHQVTQMGQEVILRCVPISNHLYFYWYRQILGQKVEFLVSFYNNEISEKSEIFDDQFSVERPDGSNFTLKIRSTKLEDSAMYFCASSERQGYEQYFGPGTRLTVT.

The CDR3 DNA reads TGTGCCAGCAGCTCCTTACTAGCGGGAGGGATCGACGAGCAGTACTTC. Amino acids: CASSSLLAGGIDEQYF. This chain links TRBV11-3 with TRBJ2-7; 13 positions match TRBD2. CDR1 and CDR2 (germline): SGHNT, YENEEA. CDR3 size: 16 residues. Unmatched junction bases numbered 8, after V lost 4 bases and J lost 5 bases. Variable domain in full (rest from reference TRBV11-3 and TRBJ2-7): EAGVVQSPRYKIIEKKQPVAFWCNPISGHNTLYWYLQNLGQGPELLIRYENEEAVDDSQLPKDRFSAERLKGVDSTLKIQPAELGDSAVYLCASSSLLAGGIDEQYFGPGTRLTVT.

The chain carries TRBV6-5 and TRBJ2-7, with 11 bases that match TRBD2. CDR1 and CDR2 (germline): MNHEY, SVGAGI. The CDR3 is 15 amino acids. Germline trimming cut 5 bases from V and 4 bases from J; bases unmatched to any gene: 7. As DNA, the CDR3 is TGTGCCAGCAGTCCGGTAGCGGGAGGGGGGTACGAGCAGTACTTC. Its protein product is CASSPVAGGGYEQYF.

The rearrangement joins TRBV10-3 to TRBJ2-1; tentative D call: TRBD1 (5 bases). This CDR3 is 13 amino acids long. Trimming left V 3 bases short and J 4 bases short, with 7 bases between. The germline gives CDR1 ENHRY, CDR2 SYGVKD. CDR3 residues: CAISDDRYNEQFF. In nucleotides, the CDR3 is TGTGCCATCAGTGACGACAGATACAATGAGCAGTTCTTC.

The chain couples TRBV4-3 to TRBJ1-5; no firm D call. The CDR3 is 13 residues long. Trimming removed 2 bases at V and 5 bases at J, with 7 bases between. Looked up from germline, CDR1 is LGHNA and CDR2 is YSLEER. The CDR3 spells CASSQQTDQPQHF. CDR3 nucleotides: TGCGCCAGCAGCCAACAGACTGATCAGCCCCAGCATTTT.

The rearrangement links TRBV5-5 to TRBJ1-1; TRBD1 might be the D (5 bases). The CDR3 has 15 amino acids. V dropped 4 bases and J dropped 3 bases, with 16 bases sitting between them. Germline CDR1 reads SGHKS; CDR2 reads YYEKEE (reference sequence). The chain's CDR3 is CASSQPNQGDTEAFF. The CDR3 DNA sequence: TGTGCCAGCAGCCAACCTAATCAGGGTGACACTGAAGCTTTCTTT.

In its sample, this clone was seen a few times. V usage is TRBV7-2 and J usage is TRBJ2-3; perhaps TRBD2 as D (5 bases). CDR1 is SGHTA and CDR2 is FQGNSA in the germline V gene. V lost 6 bases to trimming and J lost 1 base, with 11 bases between them. This CDR3 has 14 residues. The CDR3 DNA sequence: TGTGCCAGCAGTTTTTATAGCGGCACAGATACGCAGTATTTT. It specifies CASSFYSGTDTQYF.

The rearrangement uses TRBV28 and TRBJ2-1; 9 bases are a match to TRBD2. Germline assignment: CDR1 MDHEN and CDR2 SYDVKM. The CDR3 sequence is 15 residues long. V trimming: 5 bases; J trimming: 3 bases; junction bases outside the gene matches: 5. This CDR3 is CASSPAGGLYNEQFF. The CDR3 DNA reads TGTGCCAGCAGTCCAGCGGGAGGCCTCTACAATGAGCAGTTCTTC.

V is TRBV7-8 and J is TRBJ2-5; TRBD2 might be the D (6 bases). Deletions cut 8 bases from V and 4 bases from J, with 20 bases between. CDR3 size: 15 residues. Germline CDR1 SGHVS, CDR2 FQNEAQ. CDR3 coding DNA: TGTGCCAGCGCTCGGATCGGCGGGACCCCAGAGACCCAGTACTTC. Translated, it gives CASARIGGTPETQYF.

This chain joins TRBV29-1 and TRBJ2-1; TRBD2 matches 13 bases. V was pared by 6 bases and J by 12 bases, with 14 bases of the junction left unmatched. This CDR3 spans 15 amino acids. CDR1 is SQVTM and CDR2 is ANQGSEA in the germline V gene. The CDR3 spells CSVYSPGTSGTGQFF. The CDR3 nucleotides read TGCAGCGTATATTCGCCCGGGACTAGCGGGACTGGGCAGTTCTTC.

The chain employs TRBV9 and TRBJ1-2, with no clear D. CDR1 SGDLS and CDR2 YYNGEE come from the germline V gene. The V and J ends lost 0 bases and 7 bases respectively, with 13 bases between them. The CDR3 runs to 14 residues. CDR3 region: CASSVEGRGLGYTF. In nucleotides, the CDR3 is TGTGCCAGCAGCGTAGAAGGCAGAGGGCTTGGCTACACCTTC. The whole variable domain, remainder taken from reference TRBV9 and TRBJ1-2, is DSGVTQTPKHLITATGQRVTLRCSPRSGDLSVYWYQQSLDQGLQFLIQYYNGEERAKGNILERFSAQQFPDLHSELNLSSLELGDSALYFCASSVEGRGLGYTFGSGTRLTVV.

V is TRBV5-6 and J is TRBJ1-5; a possible D gene is TRBD1 (6 bases). V shed 0 bases and J shed 6 bases, with 7 bases lying between them. The CDR3 sequence is 13 residues long. From germline, CDR1 is SGHDT and CDR2 YYEEEE. CDR3 loop: CASSLDRAQPQHF. The CDR3 DNA sequence: TGTGCCAGCAGCTTGGACAGGGCTCAGCCCCAGCATTTT.

V and J are TRBV6-5 and TRBJ2-2, with D possibly matching TRBD1 (6 bases). This CDR3 has 14 residues. Trimming took 7 bases from V and 3 from J, leaving 12 bases between them. The germline CDR1 and CDR2 sequences are MNHEY and SVGAGI. The CDR3 is CASNSHRDTGELFF. The CDR3 region has the DNA TGTGCCAGCAATTCGCACAGGGACACCGGGGAGCTGTTTTTT.

The V and J genes are TRBV5-6 and TRBJ1-2; perhaps TRBD1 as D (5 bases). V was clipped by 0 bases and J by 5 bases, with 14 bases between them. The germline CDR1 and CDR2 sequences are SGHDT and YYEEEE. The CDR3 length is 15 residues. The CDR3 reads CASSLGPTGVYGYTF. CDR3 sequence (DNA): TGTGCCAGCAGCTTGGGGCCCACAGGAGTATATGGCTACACCTTC.

This clone was found once. The CDR3 is CSASTGTFEPQHF. CDR3 DNA: TGCAGTGCTAGTACAGGAACCTTCGAGCCCCAGCATTTT. This chain uses TRBV20-1 with TRBJ1-5; TRBD1 is a possible D gene (5 bases). V was trimmed by 3 bases and J by 8 bases, leaving 14 bases between them. The CDR3 spans 13 residues. Per the germline V gene, CDR1 is DFQATT and CDR2 is SNEGSKA (reference sequence).

The V gene is TRBV15, the J gene TRBJ2-2, with TRBD1 identical over 12 bases. Germline CDR1 is LNHNV and CDR2 is YYDKDF (reference sequence). V gave up 1 base and J gave up 9 bases; unmatched junction bases: 6. The CDR3 is 16 residues long. The CDR3 here is CATSRAGGQGARELFF. CDR3 nucleotides: TGTGCCACCAGCAGAGCAGGGGGACAGGGGGCACGGGAGCTGTTTTTT.

The gene calls are TRBV28 and TRBJ2-7; no reliable D call. Trimming pared 7 bases from V and 1 base from J, leaving 14 bases between. This CDR3 has 14 amino acids. Per germline, CDR1 MDHEN and CDR2 SYDVKM. Here the CDR3 reads CASTSPLPSYEQYF. In nucleotides, the CDR3 is TGTGCCAGCACCTCCCCCCTACCTTCCTACGAGCAGTACTTC.

The rearrangement uses TRBV6-1 and TRBJ2-5, with D maybe TRBD1 (6 bases). The germline gives CDR1 MNHNS, CDR2 SASEGT. The CDR3 spans 12 residues. Trimming removed 3 bases from V and 4 bases from J, with 6 bases in between. The CDR3 DNA follows: TGTGCCAGCAGTGACAGGGGAGAGACCCAGTACTTC. Amino acids: CASSDRGETQYF.